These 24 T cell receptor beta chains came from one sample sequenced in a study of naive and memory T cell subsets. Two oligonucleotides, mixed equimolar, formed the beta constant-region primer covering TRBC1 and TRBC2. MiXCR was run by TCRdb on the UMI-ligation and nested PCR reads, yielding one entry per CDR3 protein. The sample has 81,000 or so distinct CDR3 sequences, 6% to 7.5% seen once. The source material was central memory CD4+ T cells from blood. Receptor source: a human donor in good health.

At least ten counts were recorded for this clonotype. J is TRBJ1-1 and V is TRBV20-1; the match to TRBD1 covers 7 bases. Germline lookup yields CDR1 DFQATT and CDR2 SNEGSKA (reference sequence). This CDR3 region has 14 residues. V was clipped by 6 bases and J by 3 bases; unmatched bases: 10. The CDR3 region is CSAYRGSKHTEAFF. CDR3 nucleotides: TGCAGTGCGTACAGGGGTTCTAAGCACACTGAAGCTTTCTTT.

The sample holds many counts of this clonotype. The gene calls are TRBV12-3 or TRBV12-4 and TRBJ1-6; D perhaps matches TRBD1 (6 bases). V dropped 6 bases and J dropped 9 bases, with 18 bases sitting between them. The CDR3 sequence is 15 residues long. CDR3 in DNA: TGTGCCAGCAGCCGAACGGGACAAAGTAGTTCACCCCTCCACTTT. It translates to CASSRTGQSSSPLHF.

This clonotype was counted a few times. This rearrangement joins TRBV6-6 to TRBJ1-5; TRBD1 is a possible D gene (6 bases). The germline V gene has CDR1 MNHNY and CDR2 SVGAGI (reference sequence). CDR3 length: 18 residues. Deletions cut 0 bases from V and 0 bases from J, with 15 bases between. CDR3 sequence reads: CASSYSIGGSASNQPQHF. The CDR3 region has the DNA TGTGCCAGCAGTTACTCGATTGGGGGCAGTGCTAGCAATCAGCCCCAGCATTTT.

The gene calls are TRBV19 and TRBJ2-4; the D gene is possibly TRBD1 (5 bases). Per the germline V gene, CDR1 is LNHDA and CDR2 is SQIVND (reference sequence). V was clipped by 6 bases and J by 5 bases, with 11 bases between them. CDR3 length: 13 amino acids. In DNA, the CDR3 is TGTGCCAGTAGGATGACAGTACAAAACATTCAGTACTTC. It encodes CASRMTVQNIQYF.

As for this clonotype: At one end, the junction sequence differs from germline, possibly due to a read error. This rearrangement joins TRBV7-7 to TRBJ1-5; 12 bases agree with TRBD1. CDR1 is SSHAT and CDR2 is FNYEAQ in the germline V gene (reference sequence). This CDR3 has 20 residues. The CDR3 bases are TGTGCTAGCAGCTTACCCTCTCTAATCGGGACAGGGGGCGAGGGGCAGCCCCAGCATTTT. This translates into CASSLPSLIGTGGEGQPQHF.

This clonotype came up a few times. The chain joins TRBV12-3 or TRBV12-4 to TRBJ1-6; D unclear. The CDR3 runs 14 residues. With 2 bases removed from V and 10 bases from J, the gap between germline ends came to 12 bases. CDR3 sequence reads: CASSLSGVGSPLHF. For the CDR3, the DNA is TGTGCCAGCAGTTTATCCGGGGTAGGGTCACCCCTCCACTTT.

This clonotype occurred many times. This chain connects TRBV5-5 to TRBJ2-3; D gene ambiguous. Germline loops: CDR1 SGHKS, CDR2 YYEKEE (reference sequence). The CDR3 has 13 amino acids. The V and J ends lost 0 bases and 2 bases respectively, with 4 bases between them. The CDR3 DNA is TGTGCCAGCAGCTTGGGTGACACAGATACGCAGTATTTT. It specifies CASSLGDTDTQYF.

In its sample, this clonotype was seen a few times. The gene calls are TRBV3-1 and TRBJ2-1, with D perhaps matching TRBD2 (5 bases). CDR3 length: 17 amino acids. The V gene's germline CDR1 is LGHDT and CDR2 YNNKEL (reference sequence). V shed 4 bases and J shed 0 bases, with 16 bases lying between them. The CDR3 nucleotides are TGTGCCAGCAGCCCACTGGTAGCGAGAAGCTCCTACAATGAGCAGTTCTTC. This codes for CASSPLVARSSYNEQFF.

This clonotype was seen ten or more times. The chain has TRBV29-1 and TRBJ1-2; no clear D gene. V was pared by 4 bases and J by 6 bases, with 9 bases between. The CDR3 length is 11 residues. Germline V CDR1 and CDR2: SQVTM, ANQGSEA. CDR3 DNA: TGCAGCGTTGGGGTCTCGGATGGCTACACCTTC. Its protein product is CSVGVSDGYTF.

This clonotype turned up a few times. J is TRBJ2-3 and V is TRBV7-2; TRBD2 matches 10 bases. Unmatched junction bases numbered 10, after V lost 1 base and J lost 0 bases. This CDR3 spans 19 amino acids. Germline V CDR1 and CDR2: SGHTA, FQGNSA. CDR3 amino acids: CASSLVPSGRFTSTDTQYF. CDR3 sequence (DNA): TGTGCCAGCAGCTTAGTACCTAGCGGGAGATTTACTAGCACAGATACGCAGTATTTT.

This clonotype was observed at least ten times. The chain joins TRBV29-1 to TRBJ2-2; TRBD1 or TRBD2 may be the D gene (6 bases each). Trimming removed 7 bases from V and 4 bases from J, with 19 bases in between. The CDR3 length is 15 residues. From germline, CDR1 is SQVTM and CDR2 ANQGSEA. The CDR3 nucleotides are TGCAGCGCTCCCTCGGGGGCTTCGACCACCGGGGAGCTGTTTTTT. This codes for CSAPSGASTTGELFF.

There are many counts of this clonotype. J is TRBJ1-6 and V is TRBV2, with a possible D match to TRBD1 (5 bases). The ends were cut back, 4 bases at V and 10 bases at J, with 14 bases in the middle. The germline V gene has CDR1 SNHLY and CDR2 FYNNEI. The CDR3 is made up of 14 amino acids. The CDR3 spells CASSGFGEGSPLHF. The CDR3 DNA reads TGTGCCAGCAGTGGGTTCGGGGAGGGGTCACCCCTCCACTTT.

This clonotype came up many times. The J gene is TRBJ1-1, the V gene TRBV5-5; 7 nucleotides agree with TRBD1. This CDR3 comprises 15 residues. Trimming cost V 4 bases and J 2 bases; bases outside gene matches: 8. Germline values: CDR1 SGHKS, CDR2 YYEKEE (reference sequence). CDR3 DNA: TGTGCCAGCAGCCCCGGGACAGTCAGCAACACTGAAGCTTTCTTT. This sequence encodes CASSPGTVSNTEAFF.

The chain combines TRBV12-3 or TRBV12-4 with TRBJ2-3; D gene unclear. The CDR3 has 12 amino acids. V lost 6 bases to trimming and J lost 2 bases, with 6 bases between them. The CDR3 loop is CASSWSTDTQYF. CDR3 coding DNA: TGTGCCAGCAGCTGGTCCACAGATACGCAGTATTTT.

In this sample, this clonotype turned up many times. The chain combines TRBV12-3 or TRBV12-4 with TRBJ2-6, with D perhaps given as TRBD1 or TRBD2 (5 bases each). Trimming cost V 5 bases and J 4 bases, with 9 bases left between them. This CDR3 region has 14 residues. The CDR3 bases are TGTGCCAGCAGTCGAGGGGAGGGGGCCAACGTCCTGACTTTC. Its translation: CASSRGEGANVLTF.

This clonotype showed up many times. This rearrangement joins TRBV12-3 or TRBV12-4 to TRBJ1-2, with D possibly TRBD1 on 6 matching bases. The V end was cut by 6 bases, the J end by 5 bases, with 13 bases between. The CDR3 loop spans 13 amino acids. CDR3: CASRKNTGYGYTF. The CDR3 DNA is TGTGCCAGCAGAAAGAACACAGGGTATGGCTACACCTTC.

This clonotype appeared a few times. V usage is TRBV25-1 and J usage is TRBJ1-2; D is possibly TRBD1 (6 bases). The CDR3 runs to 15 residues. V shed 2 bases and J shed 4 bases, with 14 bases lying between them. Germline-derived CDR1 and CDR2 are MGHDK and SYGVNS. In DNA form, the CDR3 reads TGTGCCAGCAGTGAACCTGGACAGCCAATCTATGGCTACACCTTC. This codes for CASSEPGQPIYGYTF.

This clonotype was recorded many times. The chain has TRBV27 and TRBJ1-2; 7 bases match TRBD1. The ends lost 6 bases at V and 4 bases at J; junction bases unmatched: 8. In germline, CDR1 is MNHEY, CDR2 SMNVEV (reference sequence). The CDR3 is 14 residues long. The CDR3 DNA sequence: TGTGCCAGCAGCCGACGACAGGGCGGCTATGGCTACACCTTC. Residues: CASSRRQGGYGYTF.

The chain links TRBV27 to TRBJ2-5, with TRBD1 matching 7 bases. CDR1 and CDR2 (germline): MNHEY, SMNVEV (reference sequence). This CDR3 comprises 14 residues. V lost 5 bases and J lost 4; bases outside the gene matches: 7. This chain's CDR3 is CASSPTYRGETQYF. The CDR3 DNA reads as TGTGCCAGCAGTCCTACGTACAGGGGAGAGACCCAGTACTTC.

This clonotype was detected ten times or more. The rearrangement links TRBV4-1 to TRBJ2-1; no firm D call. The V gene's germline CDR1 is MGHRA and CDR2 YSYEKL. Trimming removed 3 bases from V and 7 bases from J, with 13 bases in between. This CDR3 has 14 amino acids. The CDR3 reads CASSQTDRSNEQFF. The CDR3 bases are TGCGCCAGCAGCCAGACGGACCGCTCGAATGAGCAGTTCTTC.

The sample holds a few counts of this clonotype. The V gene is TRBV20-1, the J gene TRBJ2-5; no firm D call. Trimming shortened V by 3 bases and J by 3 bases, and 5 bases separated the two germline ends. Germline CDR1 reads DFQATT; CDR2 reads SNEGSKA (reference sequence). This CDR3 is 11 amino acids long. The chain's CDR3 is CSASWEETQYF. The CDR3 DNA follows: TGCAGTGCTAGTTGGGAAGAGACCCAGTACTTC.

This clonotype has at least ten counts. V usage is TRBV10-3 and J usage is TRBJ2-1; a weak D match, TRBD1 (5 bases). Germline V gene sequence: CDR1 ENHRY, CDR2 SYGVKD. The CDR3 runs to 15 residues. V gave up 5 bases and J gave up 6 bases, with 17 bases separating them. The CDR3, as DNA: TGTGCCATCAGTTCCCCGGCAGGGATAAGCAATGAGCAGTTCTTC. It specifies CAISSPAGISNEQFF.

The CDR3 reads CASYPLSGTSNEQFF. CDR3 DNA: TGTGCCAGCTACCCCCTCAGCGGTACCAGCAATGAGCAGTTCTTC. The gene calls are TRBV2 and TRBJ2-1, with D possibly TRBD2 on 5 matching bases. The germline V gene encodes CDR1 SNHLY and CDR2 FYNNEI. The CDR3 contains 15 residues. The V end was cut by 8 bases, the J end by 6 bases, with 20 bases between.

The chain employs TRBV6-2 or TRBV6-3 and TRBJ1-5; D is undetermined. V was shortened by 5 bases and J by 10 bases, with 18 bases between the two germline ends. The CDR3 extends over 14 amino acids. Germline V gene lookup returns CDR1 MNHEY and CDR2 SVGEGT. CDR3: CASSSYSRGGPQHF. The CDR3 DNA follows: TGTGCCAGCAGTAGTTACAGCCGGGGAGGACCCCAGCATTTT.